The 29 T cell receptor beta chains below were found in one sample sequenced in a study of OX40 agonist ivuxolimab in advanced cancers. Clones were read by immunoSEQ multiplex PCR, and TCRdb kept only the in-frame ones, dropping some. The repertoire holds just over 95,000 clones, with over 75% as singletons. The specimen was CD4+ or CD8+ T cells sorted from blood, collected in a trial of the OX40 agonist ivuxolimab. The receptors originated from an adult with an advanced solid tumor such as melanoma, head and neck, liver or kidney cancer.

The CDR3 DNA sequence: TGCGCCAGCAGTGAGTCGAGCTACGAGCAGTACTTC. Amino acid sequence: CASSESSYEQYF. The genes are TRBV10-2 and TRBJ2-7, with D unresolved. The CDR3 sequence is 12 residues long. Germline CDR1 is WSHSY and CDR2 is SAAADI. V was clipped by 0 bases and J by 3 bases, with 3 bases between them.

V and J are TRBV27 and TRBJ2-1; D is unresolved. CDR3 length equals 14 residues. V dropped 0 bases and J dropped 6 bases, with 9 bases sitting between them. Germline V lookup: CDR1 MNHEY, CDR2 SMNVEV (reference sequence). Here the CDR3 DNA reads TGTGCCAGCAGTTTATCTGGAACTTTCAATGAGCAGTTCTTC. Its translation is CASSLSGTFNEQFF.

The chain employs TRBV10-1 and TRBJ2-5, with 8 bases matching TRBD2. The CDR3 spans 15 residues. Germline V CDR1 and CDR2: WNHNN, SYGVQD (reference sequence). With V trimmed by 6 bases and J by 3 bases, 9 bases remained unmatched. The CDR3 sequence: CASSPKAGGKETQYF. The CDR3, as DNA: TGCGCCAGCAGCCCCAAGGCGGGAGGAAAAGAGACCCAGTACTTC.

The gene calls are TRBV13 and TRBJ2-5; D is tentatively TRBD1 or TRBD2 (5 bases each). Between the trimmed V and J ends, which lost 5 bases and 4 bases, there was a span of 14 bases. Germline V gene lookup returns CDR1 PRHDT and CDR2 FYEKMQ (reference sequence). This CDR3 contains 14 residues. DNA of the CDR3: TGTGCCAGCAGCAGCCGGGACCCTGGAGAGACCCAGTACTTC. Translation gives CASSSRDPGETQYF.

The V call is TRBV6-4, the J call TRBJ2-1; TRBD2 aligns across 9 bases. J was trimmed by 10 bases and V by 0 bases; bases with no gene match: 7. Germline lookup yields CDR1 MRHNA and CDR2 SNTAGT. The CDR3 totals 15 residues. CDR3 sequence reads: CASSDSVAGDGEQFF. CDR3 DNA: TGTGCCAGCAGTGACTCGGTAGCGGGAGATGGGGAGCAGTTCTTC.

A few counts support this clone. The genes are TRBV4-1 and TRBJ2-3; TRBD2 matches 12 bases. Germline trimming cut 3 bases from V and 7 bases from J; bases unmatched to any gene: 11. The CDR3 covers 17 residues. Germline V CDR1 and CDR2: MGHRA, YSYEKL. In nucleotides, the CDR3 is TGCGCCAGCAGCCAGATGTACCTAGCGGGAGGGCGAAATACGCAGTATTTT. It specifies CASSQMYLAGGRNTQYF.

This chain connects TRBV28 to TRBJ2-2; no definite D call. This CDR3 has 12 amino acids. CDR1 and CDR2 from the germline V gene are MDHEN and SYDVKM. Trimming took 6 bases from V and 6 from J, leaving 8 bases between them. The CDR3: CASRDPPGELFF. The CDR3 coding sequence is TGTGCCAGCAGAGATCCCCCCGGGGAGCTGTTTTTT. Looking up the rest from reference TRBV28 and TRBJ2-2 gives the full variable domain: DVKVTQSSRYLVKRTGEKVFLECVQDMDHENMFWYRQDPGLGLRLIYFSYDVKMKEKGDIPEGYSVSREKKERFSLILESASTNQTSMYLCASRDPPGELFFGEGSRLTVL.

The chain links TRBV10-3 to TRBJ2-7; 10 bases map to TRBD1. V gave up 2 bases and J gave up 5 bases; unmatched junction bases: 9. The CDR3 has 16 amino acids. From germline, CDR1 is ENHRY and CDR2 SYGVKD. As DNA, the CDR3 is TGTGCCATCAGTGAGGGACAGGGGGGAAGTATCGACGAGCAGTACTTC. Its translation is CAISEGQGGSIDEQYF.

The CDR3 here is CASSFRDYSYEQYF. CDR3 in DNA: TGTGCCAGCAGCTTCCGAGACTACTCCTACGAGCAGTACTTC. The V and J genes are TRBV13 and TRBJ2-7; D is possibly TRBD2 (5 bases). V was cut by 3 bases and J by 0 bases, with 9 bases left in between. CDR1 and CDR2 (germline): PRHDT, FYEKMQ (reference sequence). This CDR3 spans 14 amino acids.

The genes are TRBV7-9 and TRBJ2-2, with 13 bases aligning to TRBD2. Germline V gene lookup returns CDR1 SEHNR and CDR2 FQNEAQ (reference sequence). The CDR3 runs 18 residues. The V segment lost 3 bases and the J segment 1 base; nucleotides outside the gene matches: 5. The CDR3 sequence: CASSFLGLAGVNTGELFF. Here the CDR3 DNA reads TGTGCCAGCAGCTTCCTTGGACTAGCGGGAGTGAACACCGGGGAGCTGTTTTTT.

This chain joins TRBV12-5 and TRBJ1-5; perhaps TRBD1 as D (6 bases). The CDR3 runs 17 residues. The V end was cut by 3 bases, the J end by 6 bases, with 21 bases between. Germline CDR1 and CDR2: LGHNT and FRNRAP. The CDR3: CASGLRFWGQEVQPQHF. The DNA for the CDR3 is TGTGCTAGTGGTTTAAGGTTTTGGGGGCAGGAAGTTCAGCCCCAGCATTTT.

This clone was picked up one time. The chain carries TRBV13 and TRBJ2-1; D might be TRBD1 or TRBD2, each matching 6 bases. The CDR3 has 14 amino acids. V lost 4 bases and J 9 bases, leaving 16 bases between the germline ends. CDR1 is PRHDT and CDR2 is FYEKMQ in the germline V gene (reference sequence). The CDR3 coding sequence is TGTGCCAGCAGCTCACCGGGGGCCGGGGGTGAGCAGTTCTTC. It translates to CASSSPGAGGEQFF.

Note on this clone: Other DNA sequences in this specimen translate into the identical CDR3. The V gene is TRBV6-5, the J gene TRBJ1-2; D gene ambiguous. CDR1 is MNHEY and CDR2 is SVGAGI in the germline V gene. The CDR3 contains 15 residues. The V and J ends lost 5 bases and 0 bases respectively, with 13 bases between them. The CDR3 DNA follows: TGTGCCAGCAGTCTGGACTTTAACGCTAACTATGGCTACACCTTC. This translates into CASSLDFNANYGYTF.

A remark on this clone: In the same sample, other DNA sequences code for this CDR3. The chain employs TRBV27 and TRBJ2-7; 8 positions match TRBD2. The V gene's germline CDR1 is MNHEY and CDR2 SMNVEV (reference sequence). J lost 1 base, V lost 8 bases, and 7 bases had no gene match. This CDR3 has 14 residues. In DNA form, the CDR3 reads TGTGCCAGCTCGGGGGTAGCGGGATCCTACGAGCAGTACTTC. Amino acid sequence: CASSGVAGSYEQYF.

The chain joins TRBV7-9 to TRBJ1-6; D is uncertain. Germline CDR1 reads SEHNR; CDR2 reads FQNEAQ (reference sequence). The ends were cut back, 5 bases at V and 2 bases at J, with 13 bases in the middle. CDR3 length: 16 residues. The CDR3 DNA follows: TGTGCCAGCAGCCACTCCACAGAGACCTATAATTCACCCCTCCACTTT. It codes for CASSHSTETYNSPLHF.

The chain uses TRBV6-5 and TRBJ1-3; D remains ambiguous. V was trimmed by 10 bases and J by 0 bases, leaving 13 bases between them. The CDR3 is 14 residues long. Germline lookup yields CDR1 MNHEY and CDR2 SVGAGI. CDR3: CANTPGLSGNTIYF. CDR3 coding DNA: TGTGCCAACACCCCGGGCCTCTCTGGAAACACCATATATTTT.

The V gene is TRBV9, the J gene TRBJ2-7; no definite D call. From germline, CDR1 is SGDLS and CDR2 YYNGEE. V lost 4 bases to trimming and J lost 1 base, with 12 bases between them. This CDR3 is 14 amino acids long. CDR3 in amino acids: CASSPVEFSYEQYF. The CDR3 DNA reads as TGTGCCAGCAGCCCGGTGGAATTTTCCTACGAGCAGTACTTC.

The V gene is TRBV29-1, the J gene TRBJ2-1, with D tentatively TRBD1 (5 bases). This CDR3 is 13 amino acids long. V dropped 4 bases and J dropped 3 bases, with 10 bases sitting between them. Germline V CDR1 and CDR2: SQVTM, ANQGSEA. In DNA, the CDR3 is TGCAGCGTTGGTAGCCAGGGCTACAATGAGCAGTTCTTC. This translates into CSVGSQGYNEQFF.

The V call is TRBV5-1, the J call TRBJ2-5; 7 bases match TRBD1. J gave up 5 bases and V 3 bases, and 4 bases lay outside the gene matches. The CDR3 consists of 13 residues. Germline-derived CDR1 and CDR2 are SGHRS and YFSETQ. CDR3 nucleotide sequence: TGCGCCAGCAGCTCGACAGGGTGGGAGACCCAGTACTTC. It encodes CASSSTGWETQYF.

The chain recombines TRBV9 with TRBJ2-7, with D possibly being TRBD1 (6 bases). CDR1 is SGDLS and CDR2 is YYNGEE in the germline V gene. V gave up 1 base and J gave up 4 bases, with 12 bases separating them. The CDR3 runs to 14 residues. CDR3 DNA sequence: TGTGCCAGCAGCGTAAAGGACAGAGGATACGAGCAGTACTTC. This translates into CASSVKDRGYEQYF.

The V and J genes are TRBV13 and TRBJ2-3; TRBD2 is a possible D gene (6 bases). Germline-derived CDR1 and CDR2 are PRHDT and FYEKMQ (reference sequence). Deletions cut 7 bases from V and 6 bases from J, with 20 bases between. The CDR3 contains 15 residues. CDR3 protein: CASTTRAREPDTQYF. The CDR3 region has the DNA TGTGCCAGCACCACCCGGGCCCGGGAGCCGGATACGCAGTATTTT.

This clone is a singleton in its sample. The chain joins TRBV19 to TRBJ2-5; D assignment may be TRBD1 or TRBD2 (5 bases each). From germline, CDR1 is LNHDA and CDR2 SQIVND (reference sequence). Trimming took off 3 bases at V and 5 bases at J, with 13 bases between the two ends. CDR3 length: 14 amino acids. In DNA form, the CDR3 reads TGTGCCAGTAGTATTTGGGACGTCGAGGAGACCCAGTACTTC. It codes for CASSIWDVEETQYF. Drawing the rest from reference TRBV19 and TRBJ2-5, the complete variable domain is DGGITQSPKYLFRKEGQNVTLSCEQNLNHDAMYWYRQDPGQGLRLIYYSQIVNDFQKGDIAEGYSVSREKKESFPLTVTSAQKNPTAFYLCASSIWDVEETQYFGPGTRLLVL.

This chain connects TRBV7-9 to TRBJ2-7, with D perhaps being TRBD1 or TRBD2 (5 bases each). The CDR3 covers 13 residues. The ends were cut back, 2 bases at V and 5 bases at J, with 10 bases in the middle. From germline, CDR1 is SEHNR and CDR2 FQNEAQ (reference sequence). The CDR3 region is CASSLWDDNEQYF. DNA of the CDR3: TGTGCCAGCAGCTTATGGGACGACAACGAGCAGTACTTC.

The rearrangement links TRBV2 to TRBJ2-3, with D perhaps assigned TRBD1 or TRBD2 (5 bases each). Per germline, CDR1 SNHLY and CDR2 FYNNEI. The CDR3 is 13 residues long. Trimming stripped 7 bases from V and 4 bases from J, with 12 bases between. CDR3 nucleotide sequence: TGTGCCAGCAATGAGATGGGGGCAGATACGCAGTATTTT. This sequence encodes CASNEMGADTQYF.

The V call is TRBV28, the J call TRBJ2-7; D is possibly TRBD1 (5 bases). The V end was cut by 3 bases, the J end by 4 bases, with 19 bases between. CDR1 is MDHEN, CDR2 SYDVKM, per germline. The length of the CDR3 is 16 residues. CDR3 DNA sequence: TGTGCCAGCAGTTTCTATCGGTCAGGGTATGTGTACGAGCAGTACTTC. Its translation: CASSFYRSGYVYEQYF.

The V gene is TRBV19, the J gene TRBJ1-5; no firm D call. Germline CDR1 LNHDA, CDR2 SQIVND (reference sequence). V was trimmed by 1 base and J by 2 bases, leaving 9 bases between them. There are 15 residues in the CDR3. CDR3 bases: TGTGCCAGTAGTATAGCTCGGAATCGCAATCAGCCCCAGCATTTT. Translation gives CASSIARNRNQPQHF.

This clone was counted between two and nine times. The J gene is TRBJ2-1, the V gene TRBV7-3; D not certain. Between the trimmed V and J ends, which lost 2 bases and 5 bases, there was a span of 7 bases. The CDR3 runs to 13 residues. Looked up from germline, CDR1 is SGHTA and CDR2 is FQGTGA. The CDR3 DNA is TGTGCCAGCAGCTTAGCAGCTAACAATGAGCAGTTCTTC. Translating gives CASSLAANNEQFF.

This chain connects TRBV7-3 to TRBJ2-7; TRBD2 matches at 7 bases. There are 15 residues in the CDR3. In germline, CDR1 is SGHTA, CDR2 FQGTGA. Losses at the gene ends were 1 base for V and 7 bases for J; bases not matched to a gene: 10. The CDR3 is CASSLKVAGGWEQYF. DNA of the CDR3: TGTGCCAGCAGCTTAAAAGTAGCGGGCGGTTGGGAGCAGTACTTC.

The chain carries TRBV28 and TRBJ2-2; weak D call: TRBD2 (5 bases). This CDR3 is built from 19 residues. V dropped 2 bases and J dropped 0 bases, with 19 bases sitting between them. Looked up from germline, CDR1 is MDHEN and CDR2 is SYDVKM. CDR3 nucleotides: TGTGCCAGCAGTTTAGGAGCGGTGGCAGCTAATTCGAACACCGGGGAGCTGTTTTTT. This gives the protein CASSLGAVAANSNTGELFF.